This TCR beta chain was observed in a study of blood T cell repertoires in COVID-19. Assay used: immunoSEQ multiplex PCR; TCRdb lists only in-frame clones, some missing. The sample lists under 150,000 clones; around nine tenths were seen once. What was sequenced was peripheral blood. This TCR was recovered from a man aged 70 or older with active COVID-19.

The CDR3 sequence: CASSYSMGPYEQYF. CDR3 sequence (DNA): TGTGCCAGCAGTTACTCTATGGGGCCCTACGAGCAGTACTTC. This chain uses TRBV6-2 or TRBV6-3 with TRBJ2-7; possible D gene TRBD1, 5 bases. V lost 0 bases and J lost 2, with 8 bases in between. CDR3 size: 14 residues. CDR1 and CDR2 from the germline V gene are MNHEY and SVGEGT.